The subject of this entry is one T cell receptor (beta chain). This sample is drawn from a study of beta chain features in type 1 diabetes. Expressed TCRB transcripts were sequenced after all isolated RNA was converted to cDNA. The assay was immunoSEQ multiplex PCR, and TCRdb's table has in-frame clones only and misses some. The sample shows hundreds of thousands of clones, around a sixth of them seen only once. This CDR3 spans 14 amino acids. CDR1 is SGHTA and CDR2 is FQGNSA in the germline V gene. J lost 1 base, V lost 5 bases, and 4 bases had no gene match. Material: naive CD4+ T cells from blood. The gene calls are TRBV7-2 and TRBJ1-2, with TRBD1 matching over 7 bases. The receptor comes from a man aged 18 to 30 in good health. Written as DNA, the CDR3 is TGTGCCAGCAGCACGGACAGGCTTAACTATGGCTACACCTTC. Protein sequence: CASSTDRLNYGYTF. Looking up the rest from reference TRBV7-2 and TRBJ1-2 gives the full variable domain: GAGVSQSPSNKVTEKGKDVELRCDPISGHTALYWYRQSLGQGLEFLIYFQGNSAPDKSGLPSDRFSAERTGGSVSTLTIQRTQQEDSAVYLCASSTDRLNYGYTFGSGTRLTVV.